This TCR beta chain was profiled in a study of blood T cell repertoires in COVID-19. Study background: T cells, B-cell-depleted T cells, or PBMCs provided the cDNA or gDNA that served as material.

The J segment lost 3 bases and the V segment lost 0 bases, leaving 2 bases of the junction unmatched. The germline V gene has CDR1 LGHDT and CDR2 YNNKEL (reference sequence). The CDR3 loop spans 15 amino acids. Produced via immunoSEQ multiplex PCR; TCRdb's table is partial and in-frame only. This table holds 350,000 or so clones, roughly 87% found once. One Seattle source followed patients from active infection through their disease course. The V and J genes are TRBV3-1 (or the pseudogene TRBV3-2) and TRBJ2-1; 7 nucleotides align to TRBD2. The TCR was taken from a woman in her fifties or sixties with COVID-19, enrolled during active disease. Sequencing was done on a sample of peripheral blood. CDR3 coding DNA: TGTGCCAGCAGCCAAGACAGCGGGGTCTACAATGAGCAGTTCTTC. Translating it yields CASSQDSGVYNEQFF.